This T cell receptor (beta chain) appears in the sequencing data of a study of blood T cell repertoires in COVID-19. Study context: Specimens from acute and convalescent COVID-19 originated in the United States, Italy and Spain.

The table came from immunoSEQ multiplex PCR; TCRdb's copy has only in-frame clones and leaves some out. In the table there are 75,000 to 100,000 clones, over 75% of which are singletons. This CDR3 region has 15 residues. Germline CDR1 and CDR2: SGHRS and YFSETQ. Deletions cut 4 bases from V and 2 bases from J, with 13 bases between. This clone was seen only a few times. The chain couples TRBV5-1 to TRBJ1-5, with D unclear. This TCR was recovered from a human donor in a cohort sampled during active COVID-19. Sequencing was performed on peripheral blood. The CDR3 DNA sequence: TGCGCCAGCAGCACTGGAGCGGACGGCAATCAGCCCCAGCATTTT. Translation: CASSTGADGNQPQHF.